This T cell receptor (beta chain) derives from a study of T cell repertoires in ileal Crohn's disease. Study-level information: About 36% were active smokers at surgery; median disease duration was around 7.9 years.

General study results and limits: Sorted CD8 T cells held more high-frequency clones than CD4.

TCRB immunosequencing input was five hundred nanograms of biopsy DNA per sample. This table comes from immunoSEQ multiplex PCR, and its TCRdb copy is limited to in-frame clones, with some not included. The table lists 3,500 to 5,000 clones, roughly 82% of them singletons. CDR1 SGHTA and CDR2 FQGNSA come from the germline V gene. The V and J ends lost 1 base and 2 bases, in that order; junction bases with no gene match: 5. The CDR3 consists of 16 residues. This clone was observed a handful of times. Its antigen is still unknown. The clonotype was recovered from an adult with Crohn's disease. The V call is TRBV7-2, the J call TRBJ2-3; 8 bases map to TRBD2. The sequencing sample was made of ileal tissue. The CDR3 reads CASSLDSGTYTDTQYF. CDR3 sequence (DNA): TGTGCCAGCAGCTTAGATAGCGGGACATACACAGATACGCAGTATTTT.